This entry lists 11 T cell receptor beta chains sequenced from one sample in a study of cytomegalovirus exposure and HLA in healthy donors. The PCR used 60 Vbeta and 13 Jbeta primers. The method was immunoSEQ multiplex PCR; TCRdb's version includes in-frame clones alone and lacks a portion of them. This table lists under 150,000 clones. Sequencing was done on a sample of PBMCs. Source of these receptors: a man between 35 and 55 years old in good health and CMV-seronegative.

V and J are TRBV2 and TRBJ1-1; possibly TRBD1 for D (6 bases). CDR3 length: 16 residues. V was cut by 6 bases and J by 1 base, with 18 bases left in between. Germline CDR1 reads SNHLY; CDR2 reads FYNNEI. DNA for the CDR3: TGTGCCAGCAGATTTTCATTACGGGGACAGAACACTGAAGCTTTCTTT. Its translation is CASRFSLRGQNTEAFF.

The gene calls are TRBV7-9 and TRBJ2-2, with 7 bases matching TRBD1. J lost 0 bases, V lost 1 base, and 2 bases had no gene match. Germline V gene data show CDR1 as SEHNR and CDR2 as FQNEAQ (reference sequence). The CDR3 length is 16 residues. The CDR3 DNA follows: TGTGCCAGCAGCTTAGGCCAGGGGGCGAACACCGGGGAGCTGTTTTTT. This translates into CASSLGQGANTGELFF.

The chain is built from TRBV5-4 and TRBJ2-5; 9 bases fit TRBD2. The germline V gene has CDR1 SGHNT and CDR2 YYREEE (reference sequence). The V segment lost 6 bases and the J segment 2 bases; nucleotides outside the gene matches: 11. The CDR3 sequence is 16 residues long. The DNA of the CDR3 is TGTGCCAGCACCAAAGCTGGCGGGGGGGCACAAGAGACCCAGTACTTC. This translates into CASTKAGGGAQETQYF.

The chain joins TRBV20-1 to TRBJ2-3; perhaps TRBD1 as D (6 bases). The CDR3 length is 10 residues. Trimming cost V 5 bases and J 14 bases, with 14 bases left between them. Germline CDR1 is DFQATT and CDR2 is SNEGSKA (reference sequence). CDR3 bases: TGCAGTGCTGGGGTGGGGGCTCCGTATTTT. Translated, it gives CSAGVGAPYF.

The V call is TRBV7-6, the J call TRBJ2-5; D might be TRBD2 (5 bases). The CDR3 consists of 16 residues. V was pared by 5 bases and J by 5 bases, with 21 bases between. Per germline, CDR1 SGHVS and CDR2 FNYEAQ. CDR3 bases: TGTGCCAGCAGCCCCGCGCTCGGGGAAGGCTGGGAGACCCAGTACTTC. Translated: CASSPALGEGWETQYF.

This chain uses TRBV13 with TRBJ1-1; 9 bases are a match to TRBD1. V was clipped by 5 bases and J by 4 bases; unmatched bases: 5. The CDR3 sequence is 14 residues long. Germline CDR1 and CDR2: PRHDT and FYEKMQ (reference sequence). As DNA, the CDR3 is TGTGCCAGCAGCGCCGGGACAGGGAGCACTGAAGCTTTCTTT. It encodes CASSAGTGSTEAFF.

This rearrangement joins TRBV6-4 to TRBJ2-1; D gene ambiguous. The CDR3 sequence is 14 residues long. CDR1 and CDR2 (germline): MRHNA, SNTAGT. V gave up 3 bases and J gave up 1 base, with 7 bases separating them. DNA of the CDR3: TGTGCCAGCAGTGAAAGACTTTCCTACAATGAGCAGTTCTTC. Protein product: CASSERLSYNEQFF.

The genes are TRBV7-2 and TRBJ1-3; maybe TRBD1 (6 bases). CDR3 length: 13 residues. The germline CDR1 and CDR2 sequences are SGHTA and FQGNSA. Deletions cut 5 bases from V and 1 base from J, with 6 bases between. CDR3 residues: CASSDRSGNTIYF. The CDR3 DNA sequence: TGTGCCAGCAGCGACAGGTCTGGAAACACCATATATTTT.

V is TRBV7-3 and J is TRBJ2-1; 8 bases are a match to TRBD1. Germline V gives CDR1 SGHTA, CDR2 FQGTGA. The CDR3 sequence is 15 residues long. V was clipped by 4 bases and J by 4 bases; unmatched bases: 6. CDR3 amino acids: CASSSTGGKYNEQFF. CDR3 coding DNA: TGTGCCAGCAGCTCAACAGGGGGTAAATACAATGAGCAGTTCTTC.

This chain joins TRBV4-2 and TRBJ1-5, with D uncertain. Trimming removed 3 bases at V and 2 bases at J, with 11 bases between. The CDR3 has 15 residues. Germline V gene lookup returns CDR1 LGHNA and CDR2 YNFKEQ. CDR3 bases: TGTGCCAGCAGCCATGCACACGAGGGCAATCAGCCCCAGCATTTT. Its translation: CASSHAHEGNQPQHF.

This chain uses TRBV5-1 with TRBJ2-3; D unresolved. Germline CDR1 is SGHRS and CDR2 is YFSETQ. Trimming pared 0 bases from V and 2 bases from J, leaving 10 bases between. This CDR3 is 15 amino acids long. CDR3 loop: CASSLGGGNTDTQYF. The CDR3 DNA sequence: TGCGCCAGCAGCTTGGGCGGCGGAAACACAGATACGCAGTATTTT.